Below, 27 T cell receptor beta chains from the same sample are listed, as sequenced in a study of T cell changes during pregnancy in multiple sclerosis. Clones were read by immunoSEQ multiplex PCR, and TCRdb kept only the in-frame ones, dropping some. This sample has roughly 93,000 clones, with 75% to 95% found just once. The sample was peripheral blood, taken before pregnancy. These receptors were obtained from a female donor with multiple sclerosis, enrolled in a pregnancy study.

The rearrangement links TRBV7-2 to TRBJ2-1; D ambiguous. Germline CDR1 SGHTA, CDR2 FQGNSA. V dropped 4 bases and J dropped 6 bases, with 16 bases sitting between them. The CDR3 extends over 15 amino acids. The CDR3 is CASSSWADEFNEQFF. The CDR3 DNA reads TGTGCCAGCAGCTCATGGGCAGATGAATTCAATGAGCAGTTCTTC.

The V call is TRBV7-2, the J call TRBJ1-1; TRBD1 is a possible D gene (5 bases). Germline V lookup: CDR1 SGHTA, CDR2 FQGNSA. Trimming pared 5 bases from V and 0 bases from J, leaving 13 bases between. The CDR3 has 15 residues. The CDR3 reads CASSPRQYMNTEAFF. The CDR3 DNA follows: TGTGCCAGCAGCCCCCGACAGTACATGAACACTGAAGCTTTCTTT.

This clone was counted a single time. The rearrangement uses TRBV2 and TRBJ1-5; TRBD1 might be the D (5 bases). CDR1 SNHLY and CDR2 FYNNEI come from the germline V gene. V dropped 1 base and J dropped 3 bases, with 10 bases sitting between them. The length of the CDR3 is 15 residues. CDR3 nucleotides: TGTGCCAGCAGTGAAGGATACAGGTCCAATCAGCCCCAGCATTTT. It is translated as CASSEGYRSNQPQHF.

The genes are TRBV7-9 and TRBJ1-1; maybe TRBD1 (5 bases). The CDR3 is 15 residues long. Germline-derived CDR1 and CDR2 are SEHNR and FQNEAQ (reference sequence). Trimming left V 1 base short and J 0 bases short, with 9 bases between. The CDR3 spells CASSLGAGMNTEAFF. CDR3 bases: TGTGCCAGCAGCTTAGGGGCAGGGATGAACACTGAAGCTTTCTTT.

CDR3 in DNA: TGTGCCAGCAGTGAAGGGAGGGGGGGTCAGCCCCAGCATTTT. Its translation: CASSEGRGGQPQHF. The rearrangement links TRBV2 to TRBJ1-5; tentatively, D is TRBD1 (6 bases). CDR3 length: 14 residues. The V gene lost 1 base and the J gene lost 6 bases, with 10 bases spanning the gap. Germline V gene lookup returns CDR1 SNHLY and CDR2 FYNNEI.

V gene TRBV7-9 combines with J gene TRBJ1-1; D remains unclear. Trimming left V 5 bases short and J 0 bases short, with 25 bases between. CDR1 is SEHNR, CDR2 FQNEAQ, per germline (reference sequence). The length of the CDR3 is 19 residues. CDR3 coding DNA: TGTGCCAGCAGCCCCCTTTTACCAGACGACTTAAGAATGAACACTGAAGCTTTCTTT. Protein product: CASSPLLPDDLRMNTEAFF.

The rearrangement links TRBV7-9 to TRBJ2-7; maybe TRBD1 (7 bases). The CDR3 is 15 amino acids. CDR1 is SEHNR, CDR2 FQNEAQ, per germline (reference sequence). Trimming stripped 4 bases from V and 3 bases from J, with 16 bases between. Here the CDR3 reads CASSYTGEAYYEQYF. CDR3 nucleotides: TGTGCCAGCAGCTATACAGGGGAGGCATACTACGAGCAGTACTTC.

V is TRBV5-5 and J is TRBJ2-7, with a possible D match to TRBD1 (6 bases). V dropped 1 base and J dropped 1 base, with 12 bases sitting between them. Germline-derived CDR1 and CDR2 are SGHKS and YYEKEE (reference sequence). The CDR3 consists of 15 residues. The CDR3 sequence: CASSLSTGMSYEQYF. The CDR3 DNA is TGTGCCAGCAGCTTGAGCACAGGGATGTCCTACGAGCAGTACTTC.

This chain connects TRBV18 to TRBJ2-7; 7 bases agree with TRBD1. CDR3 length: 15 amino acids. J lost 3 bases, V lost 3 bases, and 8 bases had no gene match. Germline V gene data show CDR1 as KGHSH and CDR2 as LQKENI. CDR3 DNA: TGTGCCAGCTCACCGACGGGGACAGCCGTCTACGAGCAGTACTTC. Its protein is CASSPTGTAVYEQYF.

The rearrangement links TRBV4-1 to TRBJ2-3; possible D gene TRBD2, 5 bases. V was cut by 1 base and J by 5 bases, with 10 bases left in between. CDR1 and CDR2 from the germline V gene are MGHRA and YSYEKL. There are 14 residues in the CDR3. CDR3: CASSQGLLEDTQYF. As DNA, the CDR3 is TGCGCCAGCAGCCAAGGGCTACTAGAAGATACGCAGTATTTT.

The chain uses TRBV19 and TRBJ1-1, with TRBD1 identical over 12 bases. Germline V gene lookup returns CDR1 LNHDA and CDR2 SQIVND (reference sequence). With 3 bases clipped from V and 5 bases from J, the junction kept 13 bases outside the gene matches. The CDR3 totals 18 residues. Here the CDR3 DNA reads TGTGCCAGTAGTATCCTACCCGGGACAGGGGGCGTAGAAACTGAAGCTTTCTTT. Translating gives CASSILPGTGGVETEAFF. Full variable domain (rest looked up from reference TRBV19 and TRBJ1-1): DGGITQSPKYLFRKEGQNVTLSCEQNLNHDAMYWYRQDPGQGLRLIYYSQIVNDFQKGDIAEGYSVSREKKESFPLTVTSAQKNPTAFYLCASSILPGTGGVETEAFFGQGTRLTVV.

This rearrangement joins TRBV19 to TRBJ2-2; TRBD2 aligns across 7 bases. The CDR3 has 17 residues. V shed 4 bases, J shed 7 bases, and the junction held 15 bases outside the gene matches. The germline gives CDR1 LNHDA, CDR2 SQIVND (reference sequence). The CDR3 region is CASSTPPGRKGNGELFF. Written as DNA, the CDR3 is TGTGCCAGTAGTACCCCCCCCGGGAGGAAGGGGAACGGGGAGCTGTTTTTT. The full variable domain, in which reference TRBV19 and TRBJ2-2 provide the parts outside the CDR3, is DGGITQSPKYLFRKEGQNVTLSCEQNLNHDAMYWYRQDPGQGLRLIYYSQIVNDFQKGDIAEGYSVSREKKESFPLTVTSAQKNPTAFYLCASSTPPGRKGNGELFFGEGSRLTVL.

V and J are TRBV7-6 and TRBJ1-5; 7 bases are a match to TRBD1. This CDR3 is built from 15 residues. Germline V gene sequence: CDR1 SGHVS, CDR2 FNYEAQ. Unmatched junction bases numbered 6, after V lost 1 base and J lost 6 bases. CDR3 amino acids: CASSLETGLGQPQHF. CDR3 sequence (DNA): TGTGCCAGCAGCTTAGAGACAGGGCTTGGTCAGCCCCAGCATTTT.

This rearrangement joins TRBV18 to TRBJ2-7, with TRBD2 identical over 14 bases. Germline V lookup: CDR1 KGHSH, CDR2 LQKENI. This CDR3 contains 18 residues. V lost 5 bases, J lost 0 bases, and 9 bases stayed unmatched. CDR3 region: CASSSRTSGRPTSYEQYF. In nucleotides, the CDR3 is TGTGCCAGCTCATCCCGGACTAGCGGGAGGCCTACCTCCTACGAGCAGTACTTC.

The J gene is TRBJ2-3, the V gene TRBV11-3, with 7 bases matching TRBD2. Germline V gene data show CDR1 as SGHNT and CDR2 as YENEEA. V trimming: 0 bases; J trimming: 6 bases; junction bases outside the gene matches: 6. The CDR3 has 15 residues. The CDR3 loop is CASSLEGAGKDTQYF. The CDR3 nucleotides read TGTGCCAGCAGCTTAGAAGGAGCGGGAAAGGATACGCAGTATTTT.

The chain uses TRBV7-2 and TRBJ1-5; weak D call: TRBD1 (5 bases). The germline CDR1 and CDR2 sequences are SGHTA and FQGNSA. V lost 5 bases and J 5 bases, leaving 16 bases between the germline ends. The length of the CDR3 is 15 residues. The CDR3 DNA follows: TGTGCCAGCAGCGATCGCCCGGGGGGGGATCAGCCCCAGCATTTT. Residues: CASSDRPGGDQPQHF.

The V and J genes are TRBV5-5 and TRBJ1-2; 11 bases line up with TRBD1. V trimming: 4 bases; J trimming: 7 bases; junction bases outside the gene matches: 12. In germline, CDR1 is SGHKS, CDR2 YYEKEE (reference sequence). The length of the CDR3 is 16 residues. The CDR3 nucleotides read TGTGCCAGCAGCATCCTCTCGGACAGGGGGCTTCGTGGCTACACCTTC. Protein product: CASSILSDRGLRGYTF.

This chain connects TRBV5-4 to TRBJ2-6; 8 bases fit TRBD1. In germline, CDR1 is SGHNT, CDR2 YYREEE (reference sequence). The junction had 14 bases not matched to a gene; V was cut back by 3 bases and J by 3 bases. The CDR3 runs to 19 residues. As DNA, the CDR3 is TGTGCCAGCAGCTCGTCCCGGGACAGGTTCAGGGGTGGGGCCAACGTCCTGACTTTC. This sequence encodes CASSSSRDRFRGGANVLTF.

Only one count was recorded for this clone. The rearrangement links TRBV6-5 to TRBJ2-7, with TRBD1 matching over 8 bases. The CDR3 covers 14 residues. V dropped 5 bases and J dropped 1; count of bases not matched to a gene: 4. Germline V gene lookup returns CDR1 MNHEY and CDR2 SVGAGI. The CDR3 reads CASSGDRFSYEQYF. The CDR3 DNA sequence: TGTGCCAGCAGTGGGGACAGGTTTTCCTACGAGCAGTACTTC.

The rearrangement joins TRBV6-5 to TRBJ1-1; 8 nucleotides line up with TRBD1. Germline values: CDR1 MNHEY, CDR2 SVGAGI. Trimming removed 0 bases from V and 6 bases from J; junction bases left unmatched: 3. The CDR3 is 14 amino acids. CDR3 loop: CASSYSDRAPEAFF. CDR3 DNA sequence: TGTGCCAGCAGTTACTCGGACAGGGCCCCTGAAGCTTTCTTT.

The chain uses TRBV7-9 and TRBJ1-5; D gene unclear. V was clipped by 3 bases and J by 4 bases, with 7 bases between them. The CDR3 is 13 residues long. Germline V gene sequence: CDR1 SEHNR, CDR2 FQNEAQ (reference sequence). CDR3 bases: TGTGCCAGCAGCTTCGGGGTGAATCAGCCCCAGCATTTT. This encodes CASSFGVNQPQHF.

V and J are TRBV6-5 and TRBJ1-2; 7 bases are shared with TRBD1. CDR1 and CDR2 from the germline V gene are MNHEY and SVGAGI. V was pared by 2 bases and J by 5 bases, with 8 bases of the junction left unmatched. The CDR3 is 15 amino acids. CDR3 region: CASSYRLDRNYGYTF. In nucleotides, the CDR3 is TGTGCCAGCAGTTACCGTCTGGACAGGAATTATGGCTACACCTTC.

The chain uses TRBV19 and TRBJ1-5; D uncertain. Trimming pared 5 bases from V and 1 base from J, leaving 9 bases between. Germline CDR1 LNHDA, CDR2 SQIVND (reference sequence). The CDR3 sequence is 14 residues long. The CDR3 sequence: CASSPYTSNQPQHF. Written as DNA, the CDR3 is TGTGCCAGTAGTCCGTACACGAGCAATCAGCCCCAGCATTTT. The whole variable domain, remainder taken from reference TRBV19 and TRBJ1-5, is DGGITQSPKYLFRKEGQNVTLSCEQNLNHDAMYWYRQDPGQGLRLIYYSQIVNDFQKGDIAEGYSVSREKKESFPLTVTSAQKNPTAFYLCASSPYTSNQPQHFGDGTRLSIL.

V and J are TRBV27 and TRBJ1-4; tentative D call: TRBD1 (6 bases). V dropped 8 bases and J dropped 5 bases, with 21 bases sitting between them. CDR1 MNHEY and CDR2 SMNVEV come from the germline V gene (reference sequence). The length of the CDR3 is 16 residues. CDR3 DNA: TGTGCCAGCGCCCCACAGGGTAGTATCTACAATGAAAAACTGTTTTTT. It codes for CASAPQGSIYNEKLFF.

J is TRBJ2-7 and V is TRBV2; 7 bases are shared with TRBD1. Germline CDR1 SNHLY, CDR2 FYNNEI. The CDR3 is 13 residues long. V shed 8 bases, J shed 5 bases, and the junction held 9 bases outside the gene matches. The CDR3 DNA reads TGTGCCAGCTGCCGGGACAGTCAGAACGAGCAGTACTTC. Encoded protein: CASCRDSQNEQYF.

The CDR3 nucleotides are TGTGCCAGCAGTTGGGACAGCACTTTGAACACTGAAGCTTTCTTT. It translates to CASSWDSTLNTEAFF. The chain carries TRBV2 and TRBJ1-1; 7 bases agree with TRBD1. Germline lookup yields CDR1 SNHLY and CDR2 FYNNEI. CDR3 length: 15 residues. The J segment lost 0 bases and the V segment lost 5 bases, leaving 6 bases of the junction unmatched.

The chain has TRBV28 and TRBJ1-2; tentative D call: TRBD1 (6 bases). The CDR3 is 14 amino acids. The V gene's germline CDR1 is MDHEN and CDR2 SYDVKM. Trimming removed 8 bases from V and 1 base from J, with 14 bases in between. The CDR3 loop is CASGQPPLNYGYTF. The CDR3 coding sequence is TGTGCCAGCGGACAGCCCCCTCTTAACTATGGCTACACCTTC.